This T cell receptor (beta chain) was retrieved from a study of cytomegalovirus exposure and HLA in healthy donors. It was with 60 Vbeta and 13 Jbeta primers that the PCR ran. Measured with immunoSEQ multiplex PCR; TCRdb has only the in-frame clones, and not every one. Altogether 130,000 or so clones are present, 84% being singletons, with the ten largest covering about 2.7%. In this sample, this clone turned up once. Its antigen is not identified. The CDR3 loop spans 17 amino acids. Germline V CDR1 and CDR2: LNHDA, SQIVND (reference sequence). Trimming took off 3 bases at V and 0 bases at J, with 17 bases between the two ends. Study-wide results and limits: No immune exposure information besides CMV serostatus was available. Several of the most significant clusters were apparently associated with common viral pathogens in a later analysis. TCR sequences were mostly rare, though some public TCRs occurred in many donors. It was shown in a later analysis that HLA-associated TCR beta chains were more clonally expanded than other, equally common chains.

Material: PBMCs. This TCR derives from a woman between 18 and 30 years old in good health and CMV-seropositive. The chain is built from TRBV19 and TRBJ1-1; D unresolved. The CDR3 nucleotides are TGTGCCAGTAGTATTGGGTACAGTTCGAGAATGAACACTGAAGCTTTCTTT. Its translation is CASSIGYSSRMNTEAFF.